The 13 T cell receptor beta chains presented below share a single source sample, sequenced in a study of T cell changes during pregnancy in multiple sclerosis. Some clones are missing from TCRdb's copy, which holds only in-frame ones; the method was immunoSEQ multiplex PCR. The sample consists of roughly 50,000 clones, approximately 92% of them appearing once. The starting material was CD8+ T cells from peripheral blood mononuclear cells, obtained in the second trimester of pregnancy. The receptor source for this set is a female donor with multiple sclerosis, enrolled in a pregnancy study.

A note on this clone: Other DNA sequences in this sample translate to the same CDR3. The chain combines TRBV9 with TRBJ1-5, with D possibly TRBD1 on 5 matching bases. The CDR3 loop spans 14 amino acids. V was pared by 2 bases and J by 0 bases, with 6 bases between. CDR1 is SGDLS and CDR2 is YYNGEE in the germline V gene. The CDR3 sequence is CASSVGGSNQPQHF. The CDR3 DNA reads TGTGCCAGCAGCGTGGGGGGTAGCAATCAGCCCCAGCATTTT.

The gene calls are TRBV2 and TRBJ2-1; 16 positions agree with TRBD2. Trimming cost V 6 bases and J 6 bases; bases outside gene matches: 14. From germline, CDR1 is SNHLY and CDR2 FYNNEI. The CDR3 covers 19 residues. DNA of the CDR3: TGTGCCAGCAGAGATCCGGGACTAGCGGGGGGGCGCAATCCCAATGAGCAGTTCTTC. It is translated as CASRDPGLAGGRNPNEQFF.

V is TRBV19 and J is TRBJ2-5; 8 positions match TRBD2. The length of the CDR3 is 16 residues. Germline lookup yields CDR1 LNHDA and CDR2 SQIVND (reference sequence). The trim removed 10 bases at V and 5 bases at J, leaving 18 bases unmatched. DNA for the CDR3: TGTGCCACCCGGGGGGGAGCGGGCACCCGTAGGGAGACCCAGTACTTC. It yields the protein CATRGGAGTRRETQYF.

The chain carries TRBV19 and TRBJ2-7; 7 bases are shared with TRBD1. The CDR3 covers 14 residues. Germline V gene lookup returns CDR1 LNHDA and CDR2 SQIVND (reference sequence). V dropped 3 bases and J dropped 0; count of bases not matched to a gene: 2. The DNA of the CDR3 is TGTGCCAGTAGTATGACAGGGCCCTCCTACGAGCAGTACTTC. As protein: CASSMTGPSYEQYF. The whole variable domain, filled in from reference TRBV19 and TRBJ2-7, reads DGGITQSPKYLFRKEGQNVTLSCEQNLNHDAMYWYRQDPGQGLRLIYYSQIVNDFQKGDIAEGYSVSREKKESFPLTVTSAQKNPTAFYLCASSMTGPSYEQYFGPGTRLTVT.

The CDR3, as DNA: TGCGCCAGCAGCTTGGAATACAGGGGCCCTCAAGAGACCCAGTACTTC. Its protein product is CASSLEYRGPQETQYF. The rearrangement uses TRBV5-1 and TRBJ2-5; 7 bases line up with TRBD1. CDR3 length equals 16 residues. Losses at the gene ends were 0 bases for V and 2 bases for J; bases not matched to a gene: 7. The germline V gene encodes CDR1 SGHRS and CDR2 YFSETQ.

The rearrangement joins TRBV9 to TRBJ1-1; unclear D gene. The V gene lost 4 bases and the J gene lost 0 bases, with 13 bases spanning the gap. Germline V CDR1 and CDR2: SGDLS, YYNGEE. The CDR3 extends over 15 amino acids. The DNA of the CDR3 is TGTGCCAGCAGCCCAGGTCGGGGAATGAACACTGAAGCTTTCTTT. Amino acid sequence: CASSPGRGMNTEAFF. The full variable domain, its missing parts supplied by reference TRBV9 and TRBJ1-1, is DSGVTQTPKHLITATGQRVTLRCSPRSGDLSVYWYQQSLDQGLQFLIQYYNGEERAKGNILERFSAQQFPDLHSELNLSSLELGDSALYFCASSPGRGMNTEAFFGQGTRLTVV.

The rearrangement uses TRBV18 and TRBJ2-7; 8 bases line up with TRBD2. The V gene's germline CDR1 is KGHSH and CDR2 LQKENI. The junction had 15 bases not matched to a gene; V was cut back by 3 bases and J by 5 bases. This CDR3 region has 17 residues. CDR3 in amino acids: CASSPAVGRGGLDEQYF. DNA for the CDR3: TGTGCCAGCTCACCTGCGGTGGGACGGGGGGGCCTCGACGAGCAGTACTTC.

This chain joins TRBV15 and TRBJ1-2; D possibly corresponds to TRBD1 (6 bases). This CDR3 has 14 residues. Per the germline V gene, CDR1 is LNHNV and CDR2 is YYDKDF (reference sequence). Trimming removed 0 bases from V and 2 bases from J, with 7 bases in between. CDR3 nucleotides: TGTGCCACCAGCAGAGATACAGGGAACTATGGCTACACCTTC. It yields the protein CATSRDTGNYGYTF. The variable domain in full, with the rest retrieved from reference TRBV15 and TRBJ1-2, is DAMVIQNPRYQVTQFGKPVTLSCSQTLNHNVMYWYQQKSSQAPKLLFHYYDKDFNNEADTPDNFQSRRPNTSFCFLDIRSPGLGDTAMYLCATSRDTGNYGYTFGSGTRLTVV.

The chain carries TRBV2 and TRBJ1-1, with unresolved D. Trimming took off 3 bases at V and 0 bases at J, with 11 bases between the two ends. The CDR3 has 15 amino acids. The V gene's germline CDR1 is SNHLY and CDR2 FYNNEI. The CDR3 region has the DNA TGTGCCAGCAGTGAGTCAGGCCCCGTGAACACTGAAGCTTTCTTT. It yields the protein CASSESGPVNTEAFF.

The gene calls are TRBV13 and TRBJ2-7; D perhaps matches TRBD2 (5 bases). V lost 1 base and J 6 bases, leaving 13 bases between the germline ends. The germline gives CDR1 PRHDT, CDR2 FYEKMQ (reference sequence). The CDR3 totals 14 residues. CDR3 coding DNA: TGTGCCAGCAGCTTAGCGGGGAAGCCACGCGAGCAGTACTTC. Translation: CASSLAGKPREQYF.

The genes are TRBV19 and TRBJ2-2, with TRBD1 identical over 9 bases. This CDR3 contains 14 residues. Germline CDR1 and CDR2: LNHDA and SQIVND (reference sequence). With V trimmed by 11 bases and J by 4 bases, 8 bases remained unmatched. This CDR3 reads CAWDGTGLTGELFF. The CDR3, as DNA: TGTGCCTGGGACGGGACAGGGCTCACCGGGGAGCTGTTTTTT.

The chain has TRBV9 and TRBJ2-7, with D possibly being TRBD1 (6 bases). The CDR3 is made up of 14 amino acids. V was clipped by 4 bases and J by 0 bases, with 11 bases between them. Germline CDR1 and CDR2: SGDLS and YYNGEE. The CDR3 loop reads CASSTGWASYEQYF. CDR3 bases: TGTGCCAGCAGCACAGGGTGGGCCTCCTACGAGCAGTACTTC.

This clone appeared a single time. The chain employs TRBV27 and TRBJ1-6; tentative D call: TRBD1 (5 bases). V was cut by 5 bases and J by 6 bases, with 14 bases left in between. This CDR3 is 15 amino acids long. The germline V gene has CDR1 MNHEY and CDR2 SMNVEV (reference sequence). In DNA, the CDR3 is TGTGCCAGCAGTACTGACAGTCACTTTAATTCACCCCTCCACTTT. Encoded protein: CASSTDSHFNSPLHF.